This TCR beta chain was sequenced for a study of OX40 agonist ivuxolimab in advanced cancers. For this clone: Its specificity is not known.

Libraries were prepared by immunoSEQ multiplex PCR; TCRdb keeps only in-frame clonotypes and omits some of them. Of roughly 69,000 clones in the sample, roughly nine tenths were seen once. Findings and limits, study-wide: On average, CD8+ T cells had more expanded clones than CD4+.

The germline CDR1 and CDR2 sequences are SGHTA and FQGNSA. This CDR3 is built from 18 residues. J gave up 3 bases and V 6 bases, and 16 bases lay outside the gene matches. V usage is TRBV7-2 and J usage is TRBJ2-7; 11 nucleotides align to TRBD2. This receptor was obtained from an adult with an advanced solid tumor such as melanoma, head and neck, liver or kidney cancer. The material was CD4+ or CD8+ T cells sorted from blood, obtained in a trial of the OX40 agonist ivuxolimab. CDR3 DNA: TGTGCCAGCAGTGTTAGAATGGGACTAGCGGCAAATTTCTACGAGCAGTACTTC. Its translation is CASSVRMGLAANFYEQYF.